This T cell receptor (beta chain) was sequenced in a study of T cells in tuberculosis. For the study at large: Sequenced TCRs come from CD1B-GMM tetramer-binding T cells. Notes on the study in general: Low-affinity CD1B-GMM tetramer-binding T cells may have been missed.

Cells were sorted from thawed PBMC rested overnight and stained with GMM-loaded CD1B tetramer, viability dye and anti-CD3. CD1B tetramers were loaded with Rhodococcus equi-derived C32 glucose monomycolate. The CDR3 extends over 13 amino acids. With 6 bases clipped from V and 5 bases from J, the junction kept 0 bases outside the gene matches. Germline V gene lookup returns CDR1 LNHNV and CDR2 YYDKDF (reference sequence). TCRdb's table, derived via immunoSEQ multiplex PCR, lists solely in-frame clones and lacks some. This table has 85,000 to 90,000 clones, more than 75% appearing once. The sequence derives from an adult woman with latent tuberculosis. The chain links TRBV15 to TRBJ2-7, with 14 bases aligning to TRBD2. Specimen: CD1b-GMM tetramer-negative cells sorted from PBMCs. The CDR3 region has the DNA TGTGCCACCAGGACTAGCGGGAGGGACGAGCAGTACTTC. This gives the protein CATRTSGRDEQYF.